Reported below is one TCR beta chain. Its antigen is as yet unknown. Unique molecular identifiers tagged the TCR beta cDNA libraries. TCRdb analysed the PCR reads with MiXCR anew, one entry per CDR3 protein. The sample records hundreds of thousands of distinct CDR3 sequences, roughly 50% being singletons. This sample stems from a study of post-analysis software for immune sequencing data. Study-level information: The courses of disease that were included comprised relapsing-remitting, secondary progressive and progressive-relapsing multiple sclerosis.

Germline V gene data show CDR1 as SEHNR and CDR2 as FQNEAQ (reference sequence). V shed 7 bases and J 9 bases; nucleotides not matched to a gene: 5. This CDR3 has 12 amino acids. Whole-study results and caveats: There was significantly lower normalized Chao1 diversity in multiple sclerosis patients than in controls. With TRBV5-6, TRBV5-1 and TRBV20-1 included, roughly five TRBV segments were more frequent in patients than in controls.

This clonotype originated in a girl under 18 with multiple sclerosis. V and J are TRBV7-9 and TRBJ2-4; 8 bases align to TRBD2. Input material: blood. For the CDR3, the DNA is TGTGCCAGCACCGGGAGGGATAGCATTCAGTACTTC. Translation: CASTGRDSIQYF. The complete variable domain, with remaining parts taken from reference TRBV7-9 and TRBJ2-4, reads DTGVSQNPRHKITKRGQNVTFRCDPISEHNRLYWYRQTLGQGPEFLTYFQNEAQLEKSRLLSDRFSAERPKGSFSTLEIQRTEQGDSAMYLCASTGRDSIQYFGAGTRLSVL.